This entry lists 15 T cell receptor beta chains sequenced from one sample in a study of T cell clonotyping in hematopoietic cell transplantation. The table came from immunoSEQ multiplex PCR; TCRdb's copy has only in-frame clones and leaves some out. The data contain roughly 6,100 clones, 32% of them seen just once; the ten biggest clones take up less than 20%. The input for sequencing was peripheral blood mononuclear cells, taken 30 days after allogeneic stem cell transplant. The receptors were sampled from a female patient between 50 and 60 years old who had an allogeneic stem cell transplant from an unrelated donor, so the T cells may come from the graft donor. Some clones in this sample may be carry-over from other donors' samples.

This clone was detected only a few times. The chain carries TRBV4-1 and TRBJ1-1; D not resolved. The CDR3 is made up of 13 amino acids. Trimming took off 0 bases at V and 8 bases at J, with 10 bases between the two ends. The germline V gene encodes CDR1 MGHRA and CDR2 YSYEKL. CDR3 sequence reads: CASSQDWRREAFF. Here the CDR3 DNA reads TGCGCCAGCAGCCAAGATTGGCGAAGAGAAGCTTTCTTT.

This rearrangement joins TRBV29-1 to TRBJ2-1, with a weak D call TRBD2 (5 bases). The CDR3 has 14 residues. V was shortened by 1 base and J by 7 bases, with 14 bases between the two germline ends. CDR1 and CDR2 from the germline V gene are SQVTM and ANQGSEA. CDR3 loop: CSVEARRSGNEQFF. In nucleotides, the CDR3 is TGCAGCGTTGAAGCTCGACGGTCGGGGAATGAGCAGTTCTTC.

The sample holds a few counts of this clone. The CDR3 region is CASSLGDEKLFF. The CDR3 region has the DNA TGCGCCAGCAGCTTGGGCGATGAAAAACTGTTTTTT. The rearrangement uses TRBV5-1 and TRBJ1-4; the D is unclear. The CDR3 spans 12 residues. V was trimmed by 0 bases and J by 6 bases, leaving 3 bases between them. CDR1 is SGHRS and CDR2 is YFSETQ in the germline V gene.

V gene TRBV29-1 combines with J gene TRBJ2-3, with 8 nucleotides matching TRBD2. The CDR3 has 15 amino acids. Germline loops: CDR1 SQVTM, CDR2 ANQGSEA. V lost 7 bases and J lost 8; bases outside the gene matches: 17. The CDR3 spells CSGLLAGLTPGTQYF. CDR3 nucleotides: TGCAGCGGTCTGCTAGCGGGTCTAACCCCAGGTACGCAGTATTTT.

The chain links TRBV29-1 to TRBJ2-7, with D perhaps matching TRBD2 (5 bases). The CDR3 consists of 13 residues. Germline V gene sequence: CDR1 SQVTM, CDR2 ANQGSEA. Deletions cut 1 base from V and 3 bases from J, with 10 bases between. The CDR3 spells CSVEGMAGYEQYF. CDR3 in DNA: TGCAGCGTTGAAGGGATGGCGGGCTACGAGCAGTACTTC.

V usage is TRBV30 and J usage is TRBJ2-4; D is possibly TRBD2 (5 bases). Germline V CDR1 and CDR2: GTSNPN, SVGIG (reference sequence). Trimming cost V 0 bases and J 9 bases, with 12 bases left between them. The CDR3 spans 13 residues. The CDR3: CAWSVEEDFIQYF. CDR3 bases: TGTGCCTGGAGTGTAGAGGAGGATTTCATTCAGTACTTC.

This clone came up a few times. This rearrangement joins TRBV2 to TRBJ1-1; a possible D gene is TRBD1 (5 bases). CDR1 is SNHLY and CDR2 is FYNNEI in the germline V gene. Trimming pared 6 bases from V and 4 bases from J, leaving 18 bases between. The CDR3 contains 15 residues. As DNA, the CDR3 is TGTGCCAGCAGCAGGGAATTTGGTCTGGGCACTGAAGCTTTCTTT. Protein product: CASSREFGLGTEAFF.

The V and J genes are TRBV30 and TRBJ2-2; 8 positions agree with TRBD2. Germline V gene data show CDR1 as GTSNPN and CDR2 as SVGIG (reference sequence). The V segment lost 2 bases and the J segment 3 bases; nucleotides outside the gene matches: 11. This CDR3 is built from 17 residues. CDR3 sequence (DNA): TGTGCCTGGAGTACCCCAGCGGGAGTGGGGTACACCGGGGAGCTGTTTTTT. Amino acid sequence: CAWSTPAGVGYTGELFF.

This rearrangement joins TRBV30 to TRBJ2-7; D possibly uses TRBD1 or TRBD2 (5 bases each). CDR3 length: 12 residues. CDR1 and CDR2 from the germline V gene are GTSNPN and SVGIG (reference sequence). The V end was cut by 8 bases, the J end by 6 bases, with 17 bases between. The CDR3 DNA is TGTGCCGGCCAGTTGAATGGGGGCGAGCAGTACTTC. This codes for CAGQLNGGEQYF.

The J gene is TRBJ2-7, the V gene TRBV5-6; D perhaps matches TRBD1 (6 bases). CDR3 size: 13 residues. Trimming cost V 1 base and J 9 bases, with 14 bases left between them. The germline gives CDR1 SGHDT, CDR2 YYEEEE. CDR3 sequence: CASSLQQGTGQYF. For the CDR3, the DNA is TGTGCCAGCAGCTTGCAACAGGGCACCGGGCAGTACTTC.

The genes are TRBV6-5 and TRBJ1-1; TRBD1 might be the D (5 bases). Deletions cut 3 bases from V and 6 bases from J, with 11 bases between. Germline assignment: CDR1 MNHEY and CDR2 SVGAGI. The CDR3 loop spans 13 amino acids. The CDR3 DNA sequence: TGTGCCAGCAGTTATGCAGGGCCCGCTGAAGCTTTCTTT. Translating it yields CASSYAGPAEAFF.

The chain employs TRBV5-6 and TRBJ2-2; 7 bases are shared with TRBD1. From germline, CDR1 is SGHDT and CDR2 YYEEEE. The CDR3 runs to 13 residues. V lost 6 bases, J lost 4 bases, and 3 bases stayed unmatched. CDR3 residues: CASNTGATGELFF. The CDR3 DNA follows: TGTGCCAGCAACACAGGGGCCACCGGGGAGCTGTTTTTT.

This clone was detected only a few times. V and J are TRBV2 and TRBJ2-3; D is possibly TRBD1 or TRBD2 (5 bases each). Trimming shortened V by 7 bases and J by 4 bases, and 18 bases separated the two germline ends. The length of the CDR3 is 15 residues. Germline lookup yields CDR1 SNHLY and CDR2 FYNNEI. The CDR3, as DNA: TGTGCCAGCACACCGGGACGAGTGCTGCCAGATACGCAGTATTTT. It encodes CASTPGRVLPDTQYF.

The gene calls are TRBV10-3 and TRBJ1-1; perhaps TRBD1 as D (5 bases). The V end was cut by 5 bases, the J end by 0 bases, with 10 bases between. CDR1 is ENHRY, CDR2 SYGVKD, per germline. This CDR3 has 14 amino acids. CDR3 bases: TGTGCCATCAGTCCGGGGCCGATGAACACTGAAGCTTTCTTT. Translated, it gives CAISPGPMNTEAFF.

This clone was seen a few times. The V and J genes are TRBV25-1 and TRBJ1-1; unclear D gene. The CDR3 extends over 15 amino acids. Germline CDR1 is MGHDK and CDR2 is SYGVNS. The V end lost 5 bases, the J end lost 0 bases, and 13 bases lay between the germline ends. CDR3 nucleotide sequence: TGTGCCAGCAGTCCTACGGGCCTCGTGAACACTGAAGCTTTCTTT. Amino acids: CASSPTGLVNTEAFF.